This T cell receptor beta chain was captured in a study of blood T cell repertoires in COVID-19. Study-level background: Sites across the United States, Italy and Spain contributed samples from acute and convalescent COVID-19. From T cells, B-cell-depleted T cells, or PBMCs came the material, which was cDNA or gDNA.

Original processing methods: Researchers report that nucleated cell counts were estimated from reference gene primer amplification. TCRdb's copy holds only in-frame clones and misses some; the assay was immunoSEQ multiplex PCR. From that table come the V and J calls and clone size; the DNA was used to work out D and trimming. Found here are fewer than 500,000 clones, more than 80% of them singletons; the top ten hold over 1.3%. CDR1 LNHDA and CDR2 SQIVND come from the germline V gene (reference sequence). The CDR3 consists of 17 residues. The J segment lost 0 bases and the V segment lost 3 bases, leaving 4 bases of the junction unmatched.

V and J are TRBV19 and TRBJ2-6, with 8 bases lining up with TRBD1. The sequence was collected from a woman aged 25-40 years with active or convalescent COVID-19. The source material was peripheral blood. The CDR3 is CASSIGQGFSGANVLTF. In DNA, the CDR3 is TGTGCCAGTAGTATCGGACAGGGTTTCTCTGGGGCCAACGTCCTGACTTTC.